This TCR beta chain was profiled in a study of blood T cell repertoires in COVID-19. Study-level background: Whether acute or convalescent, the COVID-19 samples came from the United States, Italy and Spain. From T cells, B-cell-depleted T cells, or PBMCs came the material, which was cDNA or gDNA.

CDR3 length equals 14 residues. The V and J ends lost 5 bases and 0 bases respectively, with 9 bases between them. The V gene's germline CDR1 is SGDLS and CDR2 YYNGEE. Per the original methods: Amplification from reference gene primers served as the basis for estimated nucleated cell counts. Method: immunoSEQ multiplex PCR; TCRdb's copy keeps in-frame clones and lacks some. V, J and clone size were drawn from that table, and D and trimming were deduced from the DNA. The table lists around 260,000 clones, around 90% of them singletons. This chain joins TRBV9 and TRBJ2-4; D is perhaps TRBD1 (6 bases). This TCR was sampled from a man in his sixties who had recovered from COVID-19. The sequencing input was peripheral blood. The CDR3 nucleotides are TGTGCCAGCAGTCCAGGGGTAGCCAAAAACATTCAGTACTTC. This gives the protein CASSPGVAKNIQYF. Full variable domain (remainder filled in from reference TRBV9 and TRBJ2-4): DSGVTQTPKHLITATGQRVTLRCSPRSGDLSVYWYQQSLDQGLQFLIQYYNGEERAKGNILERFSAQQFPDLHSELNLSSLELGDSALYFCASSPGVAKNIQYFGAGTRLSVL.